These 23 T cell receptor beta chains came from one sample sequenced in a study of blood T cell repertoires in COVID-19. TCRdb keeps only in-frame clones here, not all; method: immunoSEQ multiplex PCR. The sample holds approximately 300,000 clones, approximately 92% seen once. The sequenced sample was peripheral blood. The origin of the receptors is a young woman with COVID-19, enrolled during active disease.

The chain has TRBV4-1 and TRBJ1-5; D is perhaps TRBD1 (6 bases). Trimming cost V 4 bases and J 4 bases, with 23 bases left between them. The germline gives CDR1 MGHRA, CDR2 YSYEKL. The CDR3 spans 18 residues. CDR3 loop: CASSPRTQGFLLNQPQHF. CDR3 DNA: TGCGCCAGCAGCCCCCGAACTCAGGGGTTCCTATTAAATCAGCCCCAGCATTTT.

This chain's CDR3 is CAITGSSYNSPLHF. In nucleotides, the CDR3 is TGTGCCATCACGGGGAGCTCCTATAATTCACCCCTCCACTTT. The chain joins TRBV28 to TRBJ1-6; D is unclear. The ends were cut back, 10 bases at V and 0 bases at J, with 10 bases in the middle. The germline V gene encodes CDR1 MDHEN and CDR2 SYDVKM. The CDR3 has 14 amino acids.

This chain joins TRBV6-6 and TRBJ2-7, with D tentatively TRBD1 (6 bases). The CDR3 has 14 amino acids. Trimming took off 3 bases at V and 3 bases at J, with 12 bases between the two ends. Germline V gene data show CDR1 as MNHNY and CDR2 as SVGAGI (reference sequence). The CDR3 DNA follows: TGTGCCAGCAGTTATTGGGGGCAGCACTACGAGCAGTACTTC. This codes for CASSYWGQHYEQYF.

The V and J genes are TRBV7-2 and TRBJ2-3; 13 bases match TRBD2. Looked up from germline, CDR1 is SGHTA and CDR2 is FQGNSA. The CDR3 runs 17 residues. Germline trimming cut 5 bases from V and 6 bases from J; bases unmatched to any gene: 11. The CDR3 nucleotides are TGTGCCAGCAGCACACGACTAGCGGGAGGCCTCCCGGATACGCAGTATTTT. Amino acid sequence: CASSTRLAGGLPDTQYF. The full variable domain, rest sourced from reference TRBV7-2 and TRBJ2-3, is GAGVSQSPSNKVTEKGKDVELRCDPISGHTALYWYRQSLGQGLEFLIYFQGNSAPDKSGLPSDRFSAERTGGSVSTLTIQRTQQEDSAVYLCASSTRLAGGLPDTQYFGPGTRLTVL.

The sample holds one count of this clone. The chain links TRBV7-9 to TRBJ2-2, with 8 bases fitting TRBD2. Unmatched junction bases numbered 3, after V lost 3 bases and J lost 6 bases. Germline CDR1 SEHNR, CDR2 FQNEAQ (reference sequence). This CDR3 contains 14 residues. The CDR3: CASSLSGSAGELFF. CDR3 coding DNA: TGTGCCAGCAGCTTGAGCGGGAGCGCCGGGGAGCTGTTTTTT.

The chain joins TRBV12-3 or TRBV12-4 to TRBJ1-2; D unclear. The V end lost 1 base, the J end lost 8 bases, and 8 bases lay between the germline ends. This CDR3 is built from 12 residues. CDR3 amino acids: CASSLGSYGYTF. In DNA, the CDR3 is TGTGCCAGCAGTTTAGGGAGTTACGGCTACACCTTC.

This clone was counted a single time. CDR3 residues: CASKQGEVYEQYF. CDR3 DNA: TGCGCCAGCAAACAGGGGGAGGTTTACGAGCAGTACTTC. This sequence joins TRBV10-2 and TRBJ2-7; 8 bases match TRBD1. Germline V CDR1 and CDR2: WSHSY, SAAADI. This CDR3 has 13 residues. V lost 7 bases, J lost 4 bases, and 6 bases stayed unmatched.

J is TRBJ1-3 and V is TRBV5-1; unclear D gene. Germline lookup yields CDR1 SGHRS and CDR2 YFSETQ. The V gene lost 4 bases and the J gene lost 3 bases, with 17 bases spanning the gap. The length of the CDR3 is 16 residues. Here the CDR3 DNA reads TGCGCCAGCAGCCCAGGCCCAAACGGCGTTGGAAACACCATATATTTT. Translation: CASSPGPNGVGNTIYF.

The chain joins TRBV9 to TRBJ2-1; TRBD1 might be the D (5 bases). V shed 0 bases and J shed 5 bases, with 9 bases lying between them. Per the germline V gene, CDR1 is SGDLS and CDR2 is YYNGEE. CDR3 length equals 14 residues. Here the CDR3 DNA reads TGTGCCAGCAGCGTAGAGGGGTCCAACAATGAGCAGTTCTTC. As protein: CASSVEGSNNEQFF.

The chain recombines TRBV20-1 with TRBJ2-7, with no clear D. The CDR3 loop spans 11 amino acids. V was trimmed by 5 bases and J by 3 bases, leaving 8 bases between them. Germline CDR1 DFQATT, CDR2 SNEGSKA (reference sequence). The CDR3 DNA reads as TGCAGTGCTGCCACCGGCTACGAGCAGTACTTC. This encodes CSAATGYEQYF.

The chain is built from TRBV30 and TRBJ2-4, with D possibly being TRBD1 (6 bases). The CDR3 consists of 13 residues. Trimming removed 3 bases from V and 7 bases from J, with 13 bases in between. CDR1 is GTSNPN and CDR2 is SVGIG in the germline V gene (reference sequence). In nucleotides, the CDR3 is TGTGCCTGGAGAGGCAGGGGTTACAACATTCAGTACTTC. It is translated as CAWRGRGYNIQYF.

The chain is built from TRBV7-9 and TRBJ2-7; TRBD2 matches at 7 bases. CDR3 length equals 16 residues. Germline V gene sequence: CDR1 SEHNR, CDR2 FQNEAQ (reference sequence). V shed 5 bases and J 4 bases; nucleotides not matched to a gene: 14. For the CDR3, the DNA is TGTGCCAGCAGCCAGTCCGGCGGGAGCTTCTATTACGAGCAGTACTTC. Amino acid sequence: CASSQSGGSFYYEQYF. The full variable domain, its missing parts supplied by reference TRBV7-9 and TRBJ2-7, is DTGVSQNPRHKITKRGQNVTFRCDPISEHNRLYWYRQTLGQGPEFLTYFQNEAQLEKSRLLSDRFSAERPKGSFSTLEIQRTEQGDSAMYLCASSQSGGSFYYEQYFGPGTRLTVT.

The rearrangement uses TRBV9 and TRBJ2-2; D not certain. Germline CDR1 and CDR2: SGDLS and YYNGEE. The CDR3 loop spans 15 amino acids. V was cut by 0 bases and J by 4 bases, with 10 bases left in between. CDR3 protein: CASSVASSLTGELFF. CDR3 DNA sequence: TGTGCCAGCAGCGTAGCTTCGTCCCTCACCGGGGAGCTGTTTTTT.

The chain combines TRBV12-3 or TRBV12-4 with TRBJ2-5; D gene ambiguous. Trimming pared 5 bases from V and 5 bases from J, leaving 6 bases between. The CDR3 sequence is 11 residues long. CDR3 sequence: CASSVRETQYF. The CDR3 nucleotides read TGTGCCAGCAGTGTCAGGGAGACCCAGTACTTC.

This clone was detected once. The chain recombines TRBV7-2 with TRBJ1-2; 8 nucleotides align to TRBD1. Germline CDR1 and CDR2: SGHTA and FQGNSA. V shed 4 bases and J 1 base; nucleotides not matched to a gene: 2. The CDR3 is 14 amino acids. The CDR3 is CASSSQGGNYGYTF. DNA of the CDR3: TGTGCCAGCAGCTCACAGGGGGGTAACTATGGCTACACCTTC.

This clone was observed a single time. The genes are TRBV3-1 (or the pseudogene TRBV3-2) and TRBJ1-1; unclear D gene. The CDR3 loop spans 15 amino acids. V lost 1 base, J lost 4 bases, and 13 bases lay in between. CDR1 is LGHDT and CDR2 is YNNKEL in the germline V gene (reference sequence). CDR3 DNA: TGTGCCAGCAGCCAAGCTGGAGGGTGGAGCACTGAAGCTTTCTTT. It yields the protein CASSQAGGWSTEAFF.

The chain uses TRBV9 and TRBJ2-1, with D uncertain. The CDR3 sequence is 14 residues long. Trimming stripped 2 bases from V and 1 base from J, with 7 bases between. CDR1 and CDR2 from the germline V gene are SGDLS and YYNGEE. The CDR3 bases are TGTGCCAGCAGCGTGTCCGGGTCCTACAATGAGCAGTTCTTC. Translating it yields CASSVSGSYNEQFF.

This clone was counted only a few times. The chain recombines TRBV7-2 with TRBJ2-7; 8 bases are a match to TRBD2. V shed 1 base, J shed 2 bases, and the junction held 4 bases outside the gene matches. In germline, CDR1 is SGHTA, CDR2 FQGNSA. This CDR3 comprises 15 residues. Written as DNA, the CDR3 is TGTGCCAGCAGCTTAGGGACGGGAGGGCCCTACGAGCAGTACTTC. It translates to CASSLGTGGPYEQYF.

This clone was observed once. The V gene is TRBV7-9, the J gene TRBJ2-3, with TRBD2 matching over 8 bases. Germline lookup yields CDR1 SEHNR and CDR2 FQNEAQ (reference sequence). This CDR3 region has 15 residues. The V gene end was trimmed by 2 bases and the J gene end by 1 base; junction bases not matched to a gene: 2. CDR3 bases: TGTGCCAGCAGCTTAAGGCGGGAGGGCACAGATACGCAGTATTTT. As protein: CASSLRREGTDTQYF.

J is TRBJ2-3 and V is TRBV24-1, with 14 bases aligning to TRBD2. V shed 2 bases, J shed 1 base, and the junction held 7 bases outside the gene matches. The CDR3 has 19 residues. Germline V gene data show CDR1 as KGHDR and CDR2 as SFDVKD. The CDR3 nucleotides read TGTGCCACCAGTGATTCACGACTAGCGGGAGGGTTGGGCACAGATACGCAGTATTTT. This translates into CATSDSRLAGGLGTDTQYF.

The chain employs TRBV6-5 and TRBJ1-3; TRBD1 might be the D (5 bases). In germline, CDR1 is MNHEY, CDR2 SVGAGI. CDR3 length: 15 amino acids. The ends were cut back, 1 base at V and 0 bases at J, with 7 bases in the middle. The CDR3: CASSYFQGSGNTIYF. The CDR3 DNA reads TGTGCCAGCAGTTACTTTCAGGGCTCTGGAAACACCATATATTTT.

J is TRBJ2-1 and V is TRBV5-5, with 9 bases matching TRBD2. The trim removed 0 bases at V and 5 bases at J, leaving 12 bases unmatched. CDR3 length equals 18 residues. Germline CDR1 is SGHKS and CDR2 is YYEKEE (reference sequence). CDR3 sequence (DNA): TGTGCCAGCAGCTTGGGGGGCCTAGCGGGACTTCGGGACAATGAGCAGTTCTTC. It codes for CASSLGGLAGLRDNEQFF.

The chain links TRBV27 to TRBJ1-1, with D maybe TRBD1 (6 bases). This CDR3 is built from 13 residues. Germline V gives CDR1 MNHEY, CDR2 SMNVEV (reference sequence). Trimming took 3 bases from V and 4 from J, leaving 9 bases between them. The CDR3 coding sequence is TGTGCCAGCAGTTTCGGGACATTCACTGAAGCTTTCTTT. Translated, it gives CASSFGTFTEAFF.